What follows describes a single TCR beta chain. PCR used 60 Vbeta primers and 13 Jbeta primers. Clones were sequenced by immunoSEQ multiplex PCR, and TCRdb holds only the in-frame ones, with some missing. The sample lists fewer than 250,000 clones, roughly 73% occurring once. The source of the sample is a study of cytomegalovirus exposure and HLA in healthy donors. Donors were ostensibly healthy at sampling, although undocumented immune exposures were probable. The receptor was isolated from a woman aged 25 to 45 in good health and CMV-seropositive. The sequenced material came from PBMCs.

CDR3 in amino acids: CASSPIGQGRYGYTF. DNA for the CDR3: TGTGCCAGCAGTCCAATAGGACAGGGGCGATATGGCTACACCTTC. The V gene is TRBV28, the J gene TRBJ1-2; 9 bases agree with TRBD1. V lost 5 bases to trimming and J lost 5 bases; unmatched junction nucleotides: 9. CDR1 is MDHEN and CDR2 is SYDVKM in the germline V gene. This CDR3 comprises 15 residues.